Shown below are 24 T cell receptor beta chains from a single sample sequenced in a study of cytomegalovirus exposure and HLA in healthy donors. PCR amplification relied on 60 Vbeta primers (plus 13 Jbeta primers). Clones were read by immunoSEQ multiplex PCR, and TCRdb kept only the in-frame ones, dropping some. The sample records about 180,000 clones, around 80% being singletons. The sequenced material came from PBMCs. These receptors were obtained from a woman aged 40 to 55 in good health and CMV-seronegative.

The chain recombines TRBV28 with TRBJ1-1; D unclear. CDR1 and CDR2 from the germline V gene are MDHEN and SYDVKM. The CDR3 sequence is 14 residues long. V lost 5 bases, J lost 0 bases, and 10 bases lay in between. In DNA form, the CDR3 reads TGTGCCAGCAGTACCGACAATCTGAACACTGAAGCTTTCTTT. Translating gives CASSTDNLNTEAFF.

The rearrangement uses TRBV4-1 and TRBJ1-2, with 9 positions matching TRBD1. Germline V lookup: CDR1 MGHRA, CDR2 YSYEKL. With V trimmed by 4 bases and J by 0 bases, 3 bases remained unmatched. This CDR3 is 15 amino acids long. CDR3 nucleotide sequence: TGCGCCAGCAGCCCGGGACAGGGCGCTAACTATGGCTACACCTTC. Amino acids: CASSPGQGANYGYTF.

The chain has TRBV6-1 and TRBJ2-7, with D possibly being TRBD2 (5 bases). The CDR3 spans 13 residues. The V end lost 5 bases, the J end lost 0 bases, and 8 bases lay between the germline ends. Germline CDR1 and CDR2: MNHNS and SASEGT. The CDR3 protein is CASSSSISYEQYF. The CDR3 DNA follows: TGTGCCAGCAGTTCTAGCATCTCCTACGAGCAGTACTTC.

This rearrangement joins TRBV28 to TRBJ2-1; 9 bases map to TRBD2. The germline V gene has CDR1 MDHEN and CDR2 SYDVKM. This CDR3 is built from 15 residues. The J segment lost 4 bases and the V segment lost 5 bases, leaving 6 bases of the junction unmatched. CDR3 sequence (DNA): TGTGCCAGCAGTACGCCTAGCGGGGTGTACAATGAGCAGTTCTTC. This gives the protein CASSTPSGVYNEQFF.

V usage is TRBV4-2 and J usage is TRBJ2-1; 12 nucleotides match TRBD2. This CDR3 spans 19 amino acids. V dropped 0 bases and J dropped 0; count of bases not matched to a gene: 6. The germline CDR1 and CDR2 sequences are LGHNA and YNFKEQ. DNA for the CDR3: TGTGCCAGCAGCCAAGAACTAGCGGGGGGTTTAAGCTCCTACAATGAGCAGTTCTTC. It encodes CASSQELAGGLSSYNEQFF.

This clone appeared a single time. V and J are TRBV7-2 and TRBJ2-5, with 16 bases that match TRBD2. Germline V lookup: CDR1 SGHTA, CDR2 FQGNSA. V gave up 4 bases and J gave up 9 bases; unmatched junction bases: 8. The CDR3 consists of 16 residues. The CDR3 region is CASSSQGLAGGPAQYF. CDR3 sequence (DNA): TGTGCCAGCAGCTCCCAGGGACTAGCGGGGGGGCCGGCCCAGTACTTC.

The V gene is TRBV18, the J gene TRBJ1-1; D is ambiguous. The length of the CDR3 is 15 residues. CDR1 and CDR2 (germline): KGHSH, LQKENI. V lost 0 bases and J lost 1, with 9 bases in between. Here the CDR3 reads CASSPPYSRNTEAFF. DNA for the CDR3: TGTGCCAGCTCACCACCTTACAGCCGGAACACTGAAGCTTTCTTT.

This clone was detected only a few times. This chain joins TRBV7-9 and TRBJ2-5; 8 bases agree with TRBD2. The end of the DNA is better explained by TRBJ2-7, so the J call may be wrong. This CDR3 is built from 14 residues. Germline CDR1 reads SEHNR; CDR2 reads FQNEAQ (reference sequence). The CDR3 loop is CASSSSGSGYEQYF. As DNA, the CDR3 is TGTGCCAGCAGCTCGAGCGGGAGTGGGTACGAGCAGTACTTC.

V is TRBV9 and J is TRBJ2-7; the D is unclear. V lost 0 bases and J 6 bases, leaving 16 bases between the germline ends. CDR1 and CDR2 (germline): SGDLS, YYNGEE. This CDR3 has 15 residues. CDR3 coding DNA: TGTGCCAGCAGCGTAGATCCCCGGGTATTTGGCGAGCAGTACTTC. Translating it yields CASSVDPRVFGEQYF.

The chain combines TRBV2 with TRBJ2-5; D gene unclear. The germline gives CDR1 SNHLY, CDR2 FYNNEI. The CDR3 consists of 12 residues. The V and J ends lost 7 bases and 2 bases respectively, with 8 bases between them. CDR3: CASTWQQETQYF. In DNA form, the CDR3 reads TGTGCCAGCACCTGGCAGCAAGAGACCCAGTACTTC.

The CDR3 sequence: CASNPDSGVGKLFF. The CDR3 DNA reads as TGTGCCAGCAACCCCGACAGTGGGGTAGGAAAACTGTTTTTT. The genes are TRBV6-5 and TRBJ1-4; perhaps TRBD1 as D (5 bases). The CDR3 has 14 amino acids. CDR1 and CDR2 (germline): MNHEY, SVGAGI. Trimming took 7 bases from V and 10 from J, leaving 19 bases between them.

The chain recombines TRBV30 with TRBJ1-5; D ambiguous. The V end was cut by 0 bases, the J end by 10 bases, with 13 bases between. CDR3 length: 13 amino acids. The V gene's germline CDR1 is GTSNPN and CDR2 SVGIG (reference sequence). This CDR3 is CAWSVGGTIPQHF. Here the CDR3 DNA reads TGTGCCTGGAGTGTAGGCGGAACGATCCCCCAGCATTTT.

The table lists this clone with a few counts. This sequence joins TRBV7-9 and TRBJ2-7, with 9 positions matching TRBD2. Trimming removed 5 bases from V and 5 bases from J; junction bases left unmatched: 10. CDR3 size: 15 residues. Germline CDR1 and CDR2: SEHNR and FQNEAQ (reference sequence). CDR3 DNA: TGTGCCAGCAGCCGCGCCCTAGCGGGGAGGGACGAGCAGTACTTC. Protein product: CASSRALAGRDEQYF. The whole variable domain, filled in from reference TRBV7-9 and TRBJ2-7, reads DTGVSQNPRHKITKRGQNVTFRCDPISEHNRLYWYRQTLGQGPEFLTYFQNEAQLEKSRLLSDRFSAERPKGSFSTLEIQRTEQGDSAMYLCASSRALAGRDEQYFGPGTRLTVT.

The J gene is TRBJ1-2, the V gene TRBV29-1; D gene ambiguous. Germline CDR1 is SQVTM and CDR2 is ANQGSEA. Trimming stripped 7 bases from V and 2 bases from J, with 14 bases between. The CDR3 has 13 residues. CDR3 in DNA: TGCAGCGCCACGGGAACCTCCAACTATGGCTACACCTTC. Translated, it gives CSATGTSNYGYTF.

The CDR3 sequence: CASAPGGNTGELFF. CDR3 nucleotides: TGTGCCAGTGCCCCCGGGGGAAACACCGGGGAGCTGTTTTTT. This rearrangement joins TRBV19 to TRBJ2-2; D perhaps matches TRBD2 (6 bases). V lost 8 bases and J lost 2, with 12 bases in between. Germline assignment: CDR1 LNHDA and CDR2 SQIVND (reference sequence). This CDR3 has 14 residues.

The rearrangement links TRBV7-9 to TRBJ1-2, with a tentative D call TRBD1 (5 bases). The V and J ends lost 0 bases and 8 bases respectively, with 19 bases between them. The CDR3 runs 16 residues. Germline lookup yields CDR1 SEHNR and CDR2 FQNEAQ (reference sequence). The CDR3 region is CASSLAGGDLSRGYTF. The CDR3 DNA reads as TGTGCCAGCAGCTTAGCGGGAGGGGATTTGTCTCGAGGCTACACCTTC.

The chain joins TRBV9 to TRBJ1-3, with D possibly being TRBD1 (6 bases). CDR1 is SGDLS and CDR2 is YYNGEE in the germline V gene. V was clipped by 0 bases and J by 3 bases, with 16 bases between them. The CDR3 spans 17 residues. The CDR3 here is CASSVATRGAGGNTIYF. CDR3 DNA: TGTGCCAGCAGCGTAGCTACTCGGGGGGCTGGTGGAAACACCATATATTTT.

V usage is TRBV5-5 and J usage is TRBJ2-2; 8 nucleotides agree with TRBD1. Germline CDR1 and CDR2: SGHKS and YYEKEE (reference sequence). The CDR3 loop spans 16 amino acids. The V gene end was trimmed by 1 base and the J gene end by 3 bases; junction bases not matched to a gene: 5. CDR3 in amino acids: CASSLRQGAYTGELFF. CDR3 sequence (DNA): TGTGCCAGCAGCTTGCGCCAGGGGGCCTACACCGGGGAGCTGTTTTTT. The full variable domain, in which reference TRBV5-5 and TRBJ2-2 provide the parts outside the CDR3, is DAGVTQSPTHLIKTRGQQVTLRCSPISGHKSVSWYQQVLGQGPQFIFQYYEKEERGRGNFPDRFSARQFPNYSSELNVNALLLGDSALYLCASSLRQGAYTGELFFGEGSRLTVL.

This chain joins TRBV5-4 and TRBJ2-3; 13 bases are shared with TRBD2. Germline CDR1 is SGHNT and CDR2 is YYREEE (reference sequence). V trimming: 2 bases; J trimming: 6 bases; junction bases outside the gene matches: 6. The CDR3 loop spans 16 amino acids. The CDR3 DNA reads TGTGCCAGCAGCTTCCCACTAGCGGGGGGGCCGGATACGCAGTATTTT. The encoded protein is CASSFPLAGGPDTQYF.

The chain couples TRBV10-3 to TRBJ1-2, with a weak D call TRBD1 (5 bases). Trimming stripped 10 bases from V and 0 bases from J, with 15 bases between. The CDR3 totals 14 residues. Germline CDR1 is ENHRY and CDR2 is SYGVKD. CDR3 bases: TGTGCCACGGCGACAGTGTCTGCTAACTATGGCTACACCTTC. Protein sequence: CATATVSANYGYTF.

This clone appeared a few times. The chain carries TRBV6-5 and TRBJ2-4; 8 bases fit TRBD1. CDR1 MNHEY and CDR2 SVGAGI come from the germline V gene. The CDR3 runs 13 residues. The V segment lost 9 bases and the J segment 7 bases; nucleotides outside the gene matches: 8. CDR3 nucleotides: TGTGCCAGTACGGGACAGGAGTGGAACATTCAGTACTTC. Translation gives CASTGQEWNIQYF.

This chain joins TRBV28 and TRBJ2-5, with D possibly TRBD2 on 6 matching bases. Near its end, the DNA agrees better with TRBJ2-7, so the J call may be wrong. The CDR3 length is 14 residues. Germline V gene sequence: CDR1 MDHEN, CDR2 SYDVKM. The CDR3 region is CASSLRGSYYEQYF. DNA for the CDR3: TGTGCCAGCAGTCTGCGGGGATCCTACTACGAGCAGTACTTC.

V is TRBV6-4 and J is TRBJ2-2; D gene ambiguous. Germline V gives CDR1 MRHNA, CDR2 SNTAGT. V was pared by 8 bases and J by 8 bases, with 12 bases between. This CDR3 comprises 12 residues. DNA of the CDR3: TGTGCCAGCGGCCTTGGAGCGGGGGAGCTGTTTTTT. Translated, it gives CASGLGAGELFF.

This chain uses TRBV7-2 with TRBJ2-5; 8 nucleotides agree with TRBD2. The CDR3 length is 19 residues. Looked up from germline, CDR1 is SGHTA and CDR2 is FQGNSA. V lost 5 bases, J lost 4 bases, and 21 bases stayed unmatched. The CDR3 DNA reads TGTGCCAGCAGCCCGACCTGGGCAGCGGGAGAGGGTCTGGGAGAGACCCAGTACTTC. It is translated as CASSPTWAAGEGLGETQYF.